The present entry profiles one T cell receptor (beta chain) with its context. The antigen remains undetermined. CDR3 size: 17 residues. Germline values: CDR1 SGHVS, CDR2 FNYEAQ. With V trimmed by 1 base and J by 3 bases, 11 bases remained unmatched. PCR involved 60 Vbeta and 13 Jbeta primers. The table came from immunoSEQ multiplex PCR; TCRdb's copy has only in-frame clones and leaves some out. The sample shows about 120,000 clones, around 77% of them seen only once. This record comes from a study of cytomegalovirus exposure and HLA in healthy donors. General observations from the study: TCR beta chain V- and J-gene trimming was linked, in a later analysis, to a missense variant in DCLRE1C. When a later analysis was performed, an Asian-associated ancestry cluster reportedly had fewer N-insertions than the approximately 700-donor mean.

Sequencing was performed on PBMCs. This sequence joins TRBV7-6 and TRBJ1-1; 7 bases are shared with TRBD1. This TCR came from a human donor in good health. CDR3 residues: CASSLGAIGGADTEAFF. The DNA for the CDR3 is TGTGCCAGCAGCTTAGGGGCCATAGGGGGCGCCGACACTGAAGCTTTCTTT.